A selection of T cell receptor beta chains follows, all from one sample in a study of blood T cell repertoires in COVID-19. Only in-frame clones appear in the TCRdb table, and some are missing; sequencing was by immunoSEQ multiplex PCR. This sample has 150,000 to 200,000 clones; about 88% occur once, and the top ten carry approximately 4.4%. Sequenced sample: peripheral blood. The receptors were sampled from a human donor in a cohort sampled during active COVID-19. Each CDR3 is given with its conserved first and last residue. D genes are given only for firm matches. Some rows mark clone size as missing; the rest say once, few, many or name a class of expanded clone.

D gene | J gene | clone size | V gene | CDR3 DNA | CDR3 protein
TRBD1 | TRBJ1-1 | NA | TRBV10-3 | TGTGCCATCAGTGACCATAACAGGGGTCGGAACACTGAAGCTTTCTTT | CAISDHNRGRNTEAFF
NA | TRBJ2-2 | few | TRBV6-5 | TGTGCCAGCAGTTACCCAGGCGGGGAGCTGTTTTTT | CASSYPGGELFF
NA | TRBJ1-2 | NA | TRBV6-1 | TGTGCCAGCAGTGATGCCGGGACAACTAACTATGGCTACACCTTC | CASSDAGTTNYGYTF
TRBD1 | TRBJ1-6 | NA | TRBV19 | TGTGCCAGTAGTATCCGGGACAGTTCACCCCTCCACTTT | CASSIRDSSPLHF
TRBD1 | TRBJ1-6 | few | TRBV2 | TGTGCCAGCAGTACGGACAGGGGTAATTCACCCCTCCACTTT | CASSTDRGNSPLHF
TRBD1 | TRBJ2-1 | NA | TRBV4-1 | TGCGCCAGCAGCCAACCCGAGGGGGACAGGGTCGATGAGCAGTTCTTC | CASSQPEGDRVDEQFF
NA | TRBJ2-1 | once | TRBV6-6 | TGTGCCAGCGGCAGAGGCCACAATGAGCAGTTCTTC | CASGRGHNEQFF
TRBD1 | TRBJ2-7 | NA | TRBV27 | TGTGCCAGCAGCCTGGGACAGGGGGCGTTTTACGAGCAGTACTTC | CASSLGQGAFYEQYF
TRBD2 | TRBJ2-7 | once | TRBV2 | TGTGCCAGCAGTGAAGCGCCTAGCGGAGCCTACGAGCAGTACTTC | CASSEAPSGAYEQYF
NA | TRBJ2-2 | NA | TRBV9 | TGTGCCAGCAGCAACCGTCAGGGGTCCGCGAACACCGGGGAGCTGTTTTTT | CASSNRQGSANTGELFF
TRBD2 | TRBJ2-5 | NA | TRBV19 | TGTGCCAGTACCCGGGGGGCGGGAGGGCCTGAACAAGAGACCCAGTACTTC | CASTRGAGGPEQETQYF
NA | TRBJ1-2 | NA | TRBV5-1 | TGCGCCAGCAGCTTGGATACAGCCGCTAACTATGGCTACACCTTC | CASSLDTAANYGYTF
TRBD1 | TRBJ1-6 | NA | TRBV5-6 | TGTGCCAGCAGCTTGGTAGGACAGGGGTTCTACTCCTATAATTCACCCCTCCACTTT | CASSLVGQGFYSYNSPLHF
TRBD1 | TRBJ1-6 | NA | TRBV10-3 | TGTGCCATCAGTGAGCCGGGACAGGGGGCATCTGGTAATTCACCCCTCCACTTT | CAISEPGQGASGNSPLHF
NA | TRBJ2-3 | NA | TRBV7-2 | TGTGCCAGCAGCTTAGTACACAGCACAGATACGCAGTATTTT | CASSLVHSTDTQYF
TRBD1 | TRBJ2-3 | NA | TRBV27 | TGTGCCAGCAGTCTGGGACAGTCGGGCACAGATACGCAGTATTTT | CASSLGQSGTDTQYF
NA | TRBJ1-1 | once | TRBV11-2 | TGTGCCAGCAGCTTAGTAGGGGTCACTGAAGCTTTCTTT | CASSLVGVTEAFF
TRBD1 | TRBJ2-4 | NA | TRBV28 | TGTGCCAGCAGTAGAACACAGGGGCTGGGAGCCAAAAACATTCAGTACTTC | CASSRTQGLGAKNIQYF
TRBD1 | TRBJ1-3 | NA | TRBV14 | TGTGCCAGCAGCGAAGGCCGGGACAGGTGGTCTGGAAACACCATATATTTT | CASSEGRDRWSGNTIYF
NA | TRBJ1-1 | NA | TRBV5-8 | TGTGCCAGCAGACTACAGGGTTTCTACACTGAAGCTTTCTTT | CASRLQGFYTEAFF
NA | TRBJ2-1 | NA | TRBV12-5 | TGTGCTAGTGGACCGGAGGGAGTGTCCAATGAGCAGTTCTTC | CASGPEGVSNEQFF
NA | TRBJ2-7 | NA | TRBV6-1 | TGTGCCAGCAGTGAACAATCCTACGAGCAGTACTTC | CASSEQSYEQYF
NA | TRBJ1-1 | NA | TRBV7-9 | TGTGCCAGCAGCCCTGGCAGAGGGGGGAGGGACACTGAAGCTTTCTTT | CASSPGRGGRDTEAFF
TRBD2 | TRBJ2-2 | NA | TRBV7-2 | TGTGCCAGCAGCGTACCGGGGGGGGGCACCGGGGAGCTGTTTTTT | CASSVPGGGTGELFF
TRBD2 | TRBJ2-1 | NA | TRBV7-2 | TGTGCCAGCAGAAAGACGGGACTAGCGAACAATGAGCAGTTCTTC | CASRKTGLANNEQFF
NA | TRBJ1-1 | NA | TRBV27 | TGTGCCAGCAGTCCCGACGGGAGCCTAAACACTGAAGCTTTCTTT | CASSPDGSLNTEAFF
TRBD2 | TRBJ2-7 | once | TRBV4-2 | TGTGCCAGCAGCCAAGATTCCTTTGGACTAGCGGGCCTAAGCTCCTACGAGCAGTACTTC | CASSQDSFGLAGLSSYEQYF
TRBD2 | TRBJ2-7 | NA | TRBV6-2/TRBV6-3 | TGTGCCAGCAGTTACGCGGGACTAGCGTACTACGAGCAGTACTTC | CASSYAGLAYYEQYF
NA | TRBJ1-1 | NA | TRBV5-5 | TGTGCCAGCAGCTTCGGACTGACTATGAACACTGAAGCTTTCTTT | CASSFGLTMNTEAFF
TRBD1 | TRBJ2-1 | NA | TRBV6-5 | TGTGCCAGCAGTTACTCTCGACAGGGCGCCTACAATGAGCAGTTCTTC | CASSYSRQGAYNEQFF
NA | TRBJ2-7 | once | TRBV5-6 | TGTGCCAGCAGCGAAGGAGTGACCACCTACGAGCAGTACTTC | CASSEGVTTYEQYF
TRBD1 | TRBJ1-4 | NA | TRBV28 | TGTGCCAGCAGTCTCACCGGGACAGGCAATAATGAAAAACTGTTTTTT | CASSLTGTGNNEKLFF
TRBD2 | TRBJ2-7 | NA | TRBV19 | TGTGCCAGCCAGGGCTGGGCTAGCGGGACCTACGAGCAGTACTTC | CASQGWASGTYEQYF
NA | TRBJ1-2 | NA | TRBV11-2 | TGTGCCAGCAGCTTAGGAGGACAGATTAGCTACACCTTC | CASSLGGQISYTF
TRBD1 | TRBJ1-1 | NA | TRBV10-3 | TGTGCCATCAGTGACCCCCGACAGGGGTTTTACACTGAAGCTTTCTTT | CAISDPRQGFYTEAFF
TRBD2 | TRBJ2-2 | NA | TRBV5-8 | TGTGCCAGCAGCTTGGGAGGACTAGGGAACACCGGGGAGCTGTTTTTT | CASSLGGLGNTGELFF
TRBD1 | TRBJ1-6 | few | TRBV27 | TGTGCCAGCAGACCGACAGGGATCTCCTATAATTCACCCCTCCACTTT | CASRPTGISYNSPLHF
TRBD2 | TRBJ2-1 | few | TRBV6-4 | TGTGCCAGCAGTTTCGGACTAGCGGGAAACAATGAGCAGTTCTTC | CASSFGLAGNNEQFF
NA | TRBJ2-7 | NA | TRBV4-1 | TGCGCCAGCAGCCAAGATGGGGCAGGGGTCTCCTACGAGCAGTACTTC | CASSQDGAGVSYEQYF